The 30 T cell receptor beta chains below come from one sample, sequenced in a study of cytomegalovirus exposure and HLA in healthy donors. The primer mix had 60 Vbeta and 13 Jbeta primers. Sequencing used immunoSEQ multiplex PCR; TCRdb keeps in-frame clones, though not all of them. The repertoire holds about 100,000 clones, with more than 60% as singletons. The sample consisted of PBMCs. Receptors were obtained from a man in his fifties or sixties in good health and CMV-seropositive.

The chain has TRBV28 and TRBJ2-7; 7 bases fit TRBD1. Germline V CDR1 and CDR2: MDHEN, SYDVKM. V dropped 6 bases and J dropped 1; count of bases not matched to a gene: 3. CDR3 length: 13 residues. CDR3 in DNA: TGTGCCAGCAGGCCGGGACAGTCCTACGAGCAGTACTTC. Translation gives CASRPGQSYEQYF.

The rearrangement uses TRBV9 and TRBJ1-1; 9 bases agree with TRBD1. With V trimmed by 0 bases and J by 5 bases, 5 bases remained unmatched. Germline V gives CDR1 SGDLS, CDR2 YYNGEE. This CDR3 is 15 amino acids long. This CDR3 is CASSVGDRVGTEAFF. DNA for the CDR3: TGTGCCAGCAGCGTAGGGGACAGGGTCGGAACTGAAGCTTTCTTT.

The rearrangement uses TRBV28 and TRBJ1-5; D is uncertain. V lost 9 bases and J lost 3, with 9 bases in between. The CDR3 covers 12 residues. In germline, CDR1 is MDHEN, CDR2 SYDVKM. CDR3 amino acids: CASRGNNQPQHF. Here the CDR3 DNA reads TGTGCCAGTCGAGGCAACAATCAGCCCCAGCATTTT. The entire variable domain, with the rest obtained from reference TRBV28 and TRBJ1-5, is as follows: DVKVTQSSRYLVKRTGEKVFLECVQDMDHENMFWYRQDPGLGLRLIYFSYDVKMKEKGDIPEGYSVSREKKERFSLILESASTNQTSMYLCASRGNNQPQHFGDGTRLSIL.

This chain joins TRBV15 and TRBJ1-1; 7 bases align to TRBD1. V gave up 4 bases and J gave up 0 bases; unmatched junction bases: 8. CDR1 is LNHNV and CDR2 is YYDKDF in the germline V gene (reference sequence). The CDR3 spans 16 residues. The CDR3 bases are TGTGCCACCAGCAACCTCCTGACAGGGATGAACACTGAAGCTTTCTTT. Protein sequence: CATSNLLTGMNTEAFF. The full variable domain, rest sourced from reference TRBV15 and TRBJ1-1, is DAMVIQNPRYQVTQFGKPVTLSCSQTLNHNVMYWYQQKSSQAPKLLFHYYDKDFNNEADTPDNFQSRRPNTSFCFLDIRSPGLGDTAMYLCATSNLLTGMNTEAFFGQGTRLTVV.

The rearrangement links TRBV5-6 to TRBJ2-1; 7 nucleotides agree with TRBD1. Trimming removed 0 bases from V and 3 bases from J; junction bases left unmatched: 6. Germline assignment: CDR1 SGHDT and CDR2 YYEEEE. The CDR3 contains 16 residues. CDR3 amino acids: CASSLAGTESYNEQFF. CDR3 bases: TGTGCCAGCAGCTTGGCCGGGACAGAGAGCTACAATGAGCAGTTCTTC.

This chain connects TRBV9 to TRBJ1-2, with 8 bases fitting TRBD1. With V trimmed by 4 bases and J by 8 bases, 10 bases remained unmatched. The CDR3 has 14 residues. Per the germline V gene, CDR1 is SGDLS and CDR2 is YYNGEE. CDR3 DNA sequence: TGTGCCAGCAGCTCCTTGGACAGGGTCCAAGGCTACACCTTC. Its protein is CASSSLDRVQGYTF.

The chain combines TRBV4-2 with TRBJ2-7; 9 bases match TRBD2. Germline lookup yields CDR1 LGHNA and CDR2 YNFKEQ. The CDR3 spans 16 residues. The junction had 7 bases not matched to a gene; V was cut back by 3 bases and J by 1 base. The CDR3 region has the DNA TGTGCCAGCAGCCAGGCTAATAGCGGGGGATCCTACGAGCAGTACTTC. Translated: CASSQANSGGSYEQYF.

This chain connects TRBV11-2 to TRBJ1-1; D ambiguous. V dropped 3 bases and J dropped 3 bases, with 8 bases sitting between them. CDR1 SGHAT and CDR2 FQNNGV come from the germline V gene. This CDR3 has 13 residues. CDR3 bases: TGTGCCAGCAGCTTCCCTGGAGACACTGAAGCTTTCTTT. Its protein product is CASSFPGDTEAFF.

The chain has TRBV6-5 and TRBJ2-7; tentative D call: TRBD1 (6 bases). Germline V gene lookup returns CDR1 MNHEY and CDR2 SVGAGI. This CDR3 is built from 15 residues. Trimming removed 6 bases at V and 5 bases at J, with 20 bases between. The CDR3 DNA follows: TGTGCCAGCAGCCGAACAACAGGGATCGGCCACGAGCAGTACTTC. This gives the protein CASSRTTGIGHEQYF.

The V gene is TRBV7-3, the J gene TRBJ2-1; weak D call: TRBD1 (6 bases). The germline V gene encodes CDR1 SGHTA and CDR2 FQGTGA. V lost 5 bases and J 8 bases, leaving 19 bases between the germline ends. There are 15 residues in the CDR3. The CDR3 protein is CASSVSRGRGYEQFF. In DNA form, the CDR3 reads TGTGCCAGCAGCGTCAGTCGTGGCAGGGGTTATGAGCAGTTCTTC. Full variable domain (remainder filled in from reference TRBV7-3 and TRBJ2-1): GAGVSQTPSNKVTEKGKYVELRCDPISGHTALYWYRQSLGQGPEFLIYFQGTGAADDSGLPNDRFFAVRPEGSVSTLKIQRTERGDSAVYLCASSVSRGRGYEQFFGPGTRLTVL.

The chain recombines TRBV30 with TRBJ2-7; 11 bases are shared with TRBD1. CDR1 is GTSNPN and CDR2 is SVGIG in the germline V gene (reference sequence). V lost 1 base, J lost 5 bases, and 4 bases stayed unmatched. The CDR3 loop spans 14 amino acids. The CDR3 loop reads CAWSDGQGADEQYF. CDR3 coding DNA: TGTGCCTGGAGTGATGGACAGGGGGCAGACGAGCAGTACTTC.

As to this clone: A read error is likely, as this CDR3 ends without the conserved phenylalanine or tryptophan. The chain has TRBV5-4 and TRBJ2-7; 9 nucleotides agree with TRBD1. Germline trimming cut 4 bases from V and 2 bases from J; bases unmatched to any gene: 7. Germline loops: CDR1 SGHNT, CDR2 YYREEE (reference sequence). This CDR3 has 15 residues. This chain's CDR3 is CASSLGTGSPYEQYL. In DNA, the CDR3 is TGTGCCAGCAGCCTCGGGACAGGGAGCCCCTACGAGCAGTACCTC.

The V call is TRBV5-4, the J call TRBJ1-3, with 9 bases fitting TRBD1. The germline CDR1 and CDR2 sequences are SGHNT and YYREEE (reference sequence). The CDR3 length is 17 residues. V dropped 4 bases and J dropped 2; count of bases not matched to a gene: 10. CDR3 sequence (DNA): TGTGCCAGCAGCCAGTGGGACAGGGACTACACTGGAAACACCATATATTTT. Translation: CASSQWDRDYTGNTIYF.

The table lists this clone with a count of one. The chain recombines TRBV25-1 with TRBJ2-6, with unresolved D. Trimming removed 2 bases from V and 1 base from J, with 12 bases in between. The CDR3 runs to 17 residues. CDR1 and CDR2 (germline): MGHDK, SYGVNS. CDR3 DNA sequence: TGTGCCAGCAGTGAAGTAGGCCTAGTTTCTGGGGCCAACGTCCTGACTTTC. Translating it yields CASSEVGLVSGANVLTF.

The chain couples TRBV5-6 to TRBJ2-3, with TRBD2 matching 7 bases. The CDR3 is made up of 16 amino acids. The germline V gene has CDR1 SGHDT and CDR2 YYEEEE. Trimming removed 3 bases from V and 0 bases from J; junction bases left unmatched: 7. The CDR3, as DNA: TGTGCCAGCAGCTCCCTAGCGGTCAGAAGCACAGATACGCAGTATTTT. Residues: CASSSLAVRSTDTQYF.

The chain uses TRBV30 and TRBJ1-5; D is perhaps TRBD1 (6 bases). Germline V gives CDR1 GTSNPN, CDR2 SVGIG (reference sequence). The CDR3 has 15 amino acids. Trimming left V 2 bases short and J 4 bases short, with 15 bases between. CDR3 bases: TGTGCCTGGAGTAGGGGGGGAAAAGGGAATCAGCCCCAGCATTTT. This gives the protein CAWSRGGKGNQPQHF.

Note on this clone: The junction differs from germline at one of its ends, possibly a read error. This chain links TRBV2 with TRBJ1-5, with D hard to call. The CDR3 loop spans 14 amino acids. CDR1 SNHLY and CDR2 FYNNEI come from the germline V gene. The CDR3 loop is CASSERGLNQPQNF. CDR3 bases: TGTGCCAGCAGTGAAAGAGGACTCAATCAGCCCCAGAATTTT.

The chain uses TRBV4-1 and TRBJ2-1; a weak D match, TRBD2 (6 bases). This CDR3 has 15 amino acids. The ends were cut back, 2 bases at V and 2 bases at J, with 10 bases in the middle. Germline CDR1 reads MGHRA; CDR2 reads YSYEKL. CDR3 sequence: CASSQHSGTYNEQFF. For the CDR3, the DNA is TGCGCCAGCAGCCAACATAGCGGTACCTACAATGAGCAGTTCTTC.

The gene calls are TRBV5-6 and TRBJ2-5; TRBD1 matches 7 bases. The DNA end is a closer match to TRBJ2-7, so the J assignment may be wrong. The length of the CDR3 is 16 residues. Germline-derived CDR1 and CDR2 are SGHDT and YYEEEE. Here the CDR3 DNA reads TGTGCCAGCAGCCTACGTTTGGGTGGACAGGCCTACGAGCAGTACTTC. Translation gives CASSLRLGGQAYEQYF.

The chain is built from TRBV5-1 and TRBJ2-7; D not certain. Germline V CDR1 and CDR2: SGHRS, YFSETQ. The CDR3 totals 15 residues. V dropped 0 bases and J dropped 2 bases, with 12 bases sitting between them. The CDR3 sequence: CASSLVAADTYEQYF. In DNA form, the CDR3 reads TGCGCCAGCAGCTTGGTCGCGGCAGATACCTACGAGCAGTACTTC.

As regards this clone: Germline is not matched at one junction end, which may reflect a read error. The chain carries TRBV15 and TRBJ1-5; 8 bases fit TRBD1. The CDR3 contains 15 residues. The germline CDR1 and CDR2 sequences are LNHNV and YYDKDF (reference sequence). The CDR3 sequence is CATNRDRGSNQPQHF. DNA for the CDR3: TGTGCCACCAACAGAGACAGGGGAAGCAATCAGCCCCAGCATTTT.

This clone was picked up one time. The chain has TRBV10-3 and TRBJ1-1, with a possible D match to TRBD1 (5 bases). CDR3 length: 13 residues. V lost 2 bases to trimming and J lost 3 bases, with 7 bases between them. Germline V gene data show CDR1 as ENHRY and CDR2 as SYGVKD. As DNA, the CDR3 is TGTGCCATCAGTGAGACAGGTTACACTGAAGCTTTCTTT. It specifies CAISETGYTEAFF.

This clone was picked up a small number of times. The gene calls are TRBV2 and TRBJ2-7; D uncertain. CDR3 length equals 13 residues. Germline CDR1 is SNHLY and CDR2 is FYNNEI. V lost 5 bases and J 2 bases, leaving 10 bases between the germline ends. The CDR3 region has the DNA TGTGCCAGCAGTTTGAAGCTAACCTACGAGCAGTACTTC. Amino acids: CASSLKLTYEQYF. Filled out from reference TRBV2 and TRBJ2-7, the complete variable domain reads EPEVTQTPSHQVTQMGQEVILRCVPISNHLYFYWYRQILGQKVEFLVSFYNNEISEKSEIFDDQFSVERPDGSNFTLKIRSTKLEDSAMYFCASSLKLTYEQYFGPGTRLTVT.

This rearrangement joins TRBV11-2 to TRBJ2-7; 12 nucleotides agree with TRBD1. CDR1 is SGHAT and CDR2 is FQNNGV in the germline V gene. The CDR3 contains 15 residues. The junction had 2 bases not matched to a gene; V was cut back by 1 base and J by 4 bases. Written as DNA, the CDR3 is TGTGCCAGCAGCTTAGCGGGACAGGGGGCTTACGAGCAGTACTTC. Amino acid sequence: CASSLAGQGAYEQYF.

In this sample, this clone turned up a few times. The genes are TRBV7-4 and TRBJ2-1; 9 bases line up with TRBD2. The ends lost 8 bases at V and 0 bases at J; junction bases unmatched: 5. The CDR3 covers 15 residues. The V gene's germline CDR1 is SGHVT and CDR2 SQSDAQ. This CDR3 reads CASPLAGSSYNEQFF. CDR3 nucleotides: TGTGCCAGCCCTCTAGCGGGGAGCTCCTACAATGAGCAGTTCTTC. Drawing the rest from reference TRBV7-4 and TRBJ2-1, the complete variable domain is GAGVSQSPRYKVAKRGRDVALRCDSISGHVTLYWYRQTLGQGSEVLTYSQSDAQRDKSGRPSGRFSAERPERSVSTLKIQRTEQGDSAVYLCASPLAGSSYNEQFFGPGTRLTVL.

The V call is TRBV19, the J call TRBJ1-1, with D uncertain. V was cut by 8 bases and J by 1 base, with 14 bases left in between. This CDR3 contains 14 residues. Germline-derived CDR1 and CDR2 are LNHDA and SQIVND (reference sequence). CDR3 nucleotide sequence: TGTGCCAGTGAGACAAGACACCAGAACACTGAAGCTTTCTTT. It yields the protein CASETRHQNTEAFF.

The genes are TRBV25-1 and TRBJ1-1, with 9 nucleotides matching TRBD1. V lost 2 bases to trimming and J lost 6 bases; unmatched junction nucleotides: 10. Germline CDR1 MGHDK, CDR2 SYGVNS. The CDR3 consists of 16 residues. The CDR3 reads CASSESRADRGPEAFF. In DNA, the CDR3 is TGTGCCAGCAGTGAAAGTCGCGCGGACAGGGGCCCTGAAGCTTTCTTT.

The rearrangement uses TRBV11-2 and TRBJ2-7, with 10 bases aligning to TRBD2. The CDR3 sequence is 16 residues long. The trim removed 4 bases at V and 5 bases at J, leaving 11 bases unmatched. The germline gives CDR1 SGHAT, CDR2 FQNNGV. CDR3 loop: CASSSRLGLAINEQYF. In DNA, the CDR3 is TGTGCCAGCAGCTCTCGTCTGGGACTAGCGATCAACGAGCAGTACTTC.

The J gene is TRBJ2-7, the V gene TRBV6-6; unclear D gene. CDR1 MNHNY and CDR2 SVGAGI come from the germline V gene (reference sequence). The CDR3 is 13 amino acids. V dropped 8 bases and J dropped 2 bases, with 13 bases sitting between them. CDR3 in amino acids: CASATSSTYEQYF. The CDR3, as DNA: TGTGCCAGCGCCACTTCATCAACCTACGAGCAGTACTTC.

This chain joins TRBV4-3 and TRBJ2-3; D is ambiguous. There are 14 residues in the CDR3. The germline V and J ends were trimmed by 2 bases and 0 bases, with 6 bases remaining between them. In germline, CDR1 is LGHNA, CDR2 YSLEER. CDR3 in DNA: TGCGCCAGCAGCCAAACCACTAGCACAGATACGCAGTATTTT. Translating it yields CASSQTTSTDTQYF.